This T cell receptor (beta chain) was recorded in a study of shared clonotypes between healthy human individuals. Sequenced by immunoSEQ multiplex PCR; TCRdb stores in-frame clones only, minus some. The sample yields some 650,000 clones, almost 97% seen once. Study outcomes and limitations: Memory subsets generally showed lower estimated richness than naive subsets. Sharing across a few donors was seen in around 5% of naive CD4 clonotypes.

There are 14 residues in the CDR3. The germline CDR1 and CDR2 sequences are MDHEN and SYDVKM. Deletions cut 4 bases from V and 3 bases from J, with 13 bases between. A remark on this clone: Its specificity is unknown. The sample carries other DNA sequences with the same CDR3.

This receptor was identified in a woman in her twenties or thirties in good health. This chain joins TRBV28 and TRBJ2-7, with D tentatively TRBD2 (6 bases). The source material was naive CD4+ T cells sorted from blood. Regarding subset: CD45RA+ positively selected. The CDR3 DNA is TGTGCCAGCAGTTCTGGGACTGGGGACTACGAGCAGTACTTC. Protein sequence: CASSSGTGDYEQYF.